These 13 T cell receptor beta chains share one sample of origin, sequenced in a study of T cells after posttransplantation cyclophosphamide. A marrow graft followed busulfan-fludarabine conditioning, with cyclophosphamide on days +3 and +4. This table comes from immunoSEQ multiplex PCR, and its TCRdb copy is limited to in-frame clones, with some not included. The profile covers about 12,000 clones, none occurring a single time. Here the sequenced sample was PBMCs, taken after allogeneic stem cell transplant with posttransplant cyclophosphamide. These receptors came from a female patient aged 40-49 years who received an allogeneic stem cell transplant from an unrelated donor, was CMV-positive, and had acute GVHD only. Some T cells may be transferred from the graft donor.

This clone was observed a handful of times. The CDR3 bases are TGTGCCAGCAGTTTTTTGAGCGGGAGGGCCCTGGGGGAGACCCAGTACTTC. This encodes CASSFLSGRALGETQYF. The gene calls are TRBV28 and TRBJ2-5; 10 bases are a match to TRBD2. The germline gives CDR1 MDHEN, CDR2 SYDVKM. V lost 3 bases, J lost 5 bases, and 12 bases stayed unmatched. The CDR3 loop spans 17 amino acids.

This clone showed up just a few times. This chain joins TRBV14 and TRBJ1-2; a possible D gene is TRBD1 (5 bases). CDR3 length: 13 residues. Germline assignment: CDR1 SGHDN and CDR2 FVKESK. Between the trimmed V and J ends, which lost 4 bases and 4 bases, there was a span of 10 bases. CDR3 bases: TGTGCCAGCAGCCCCGACAGAGTCTATGGCTACACCTTC. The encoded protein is CASSPDRVYGYTF.

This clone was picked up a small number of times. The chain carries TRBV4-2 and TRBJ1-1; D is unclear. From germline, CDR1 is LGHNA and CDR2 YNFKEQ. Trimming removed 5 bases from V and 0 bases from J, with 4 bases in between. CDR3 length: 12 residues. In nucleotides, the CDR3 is TGTGCCAGCAGCGAGATGAACACTGAAGCTTTCTTT. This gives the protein CASSEMNTEAFF.

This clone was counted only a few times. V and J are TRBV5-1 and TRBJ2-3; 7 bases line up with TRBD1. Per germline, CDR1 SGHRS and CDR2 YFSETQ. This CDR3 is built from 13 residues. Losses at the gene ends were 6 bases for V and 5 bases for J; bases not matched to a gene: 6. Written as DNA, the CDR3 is TGCGCCAGCAAGGGGACAGATGGAGATACGCAGTATTTT. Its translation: CASKGTDGDTQYF.

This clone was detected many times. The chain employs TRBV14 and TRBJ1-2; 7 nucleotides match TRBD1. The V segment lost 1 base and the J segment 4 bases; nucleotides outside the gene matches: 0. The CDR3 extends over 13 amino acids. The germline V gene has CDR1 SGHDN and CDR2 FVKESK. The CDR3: CASSQGDSYGYTF. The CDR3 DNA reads TGTGCCAGCAGCCAAGGGGACAGCTATGGCTACACCTTC.

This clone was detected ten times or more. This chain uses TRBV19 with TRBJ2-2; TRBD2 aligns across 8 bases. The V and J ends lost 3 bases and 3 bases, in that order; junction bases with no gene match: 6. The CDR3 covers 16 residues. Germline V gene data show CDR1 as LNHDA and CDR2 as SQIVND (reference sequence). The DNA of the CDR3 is TGTGCCAGTAGTATTGGAGCGGGGGTGCACACCGGGGAGCTGTTTTTT. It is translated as CASSIGAGVHTGELFF.

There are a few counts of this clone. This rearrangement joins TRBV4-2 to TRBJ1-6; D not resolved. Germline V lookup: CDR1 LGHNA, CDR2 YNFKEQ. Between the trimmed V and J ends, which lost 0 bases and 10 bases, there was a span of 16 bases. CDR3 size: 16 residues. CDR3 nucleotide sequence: TGTGCCAGCAGCCAAGATCGGGTCGGAAAGGAGTCACCCCTCCACTTT. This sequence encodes CASSQDRVGKESPLHF.

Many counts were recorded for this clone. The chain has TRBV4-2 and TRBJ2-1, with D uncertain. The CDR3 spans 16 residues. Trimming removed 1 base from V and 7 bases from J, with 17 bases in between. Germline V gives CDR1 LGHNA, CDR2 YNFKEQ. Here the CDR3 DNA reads TGTGCCAGCAGCCAAGCCCCTCCCGTAACAGCAAATGAGCAGTTCTTC. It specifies CASSQAPPVTANEQFF.

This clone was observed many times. The CDR3 sequence: CATSRKPQGGDQPQHF. CDR3 nucleotide sequence: TGTGCCACCAGCAGAAAACCCCAGGGAGGGGACCAGCCCCAGCATTTT. The gene calls are TRBV15 and TRBJ1-5; D might be TRBD1 (5 bases). CDR3 size: 16 residues. CDR1 and CDR2 from the germline V gene are LNHNV and YYDKDF (reference sequence). The V end was cut by 2 bases, the J end by 7 bases, with 18 bases between.

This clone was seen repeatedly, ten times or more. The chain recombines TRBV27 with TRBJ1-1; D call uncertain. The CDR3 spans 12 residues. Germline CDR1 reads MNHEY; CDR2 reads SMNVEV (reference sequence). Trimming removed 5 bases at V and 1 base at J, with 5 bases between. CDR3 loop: CASSAANTEAFF. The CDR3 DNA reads TGTGCCAGCAGTGCGGCGAACACTGAAGCTTTCTTT.

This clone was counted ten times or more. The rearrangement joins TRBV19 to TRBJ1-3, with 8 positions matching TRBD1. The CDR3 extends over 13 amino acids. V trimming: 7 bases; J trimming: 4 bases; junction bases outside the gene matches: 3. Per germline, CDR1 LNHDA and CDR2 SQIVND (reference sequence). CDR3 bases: TGTGCCAGTATCCGACAGGGGGGAAACACCATATATTTT. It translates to CASIRQGGNTIYF. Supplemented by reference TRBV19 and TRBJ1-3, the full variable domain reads DGGITQSPKYLFRKEGQNVTLSCEQNLNHDAMYWYRQDPGQGLRLIYYSQIVNDFQKGDIAEGYSVSREKKESFPLTVTSAQKNPTAFYLCASIRQGGNTIYFGEGSWLTVV.

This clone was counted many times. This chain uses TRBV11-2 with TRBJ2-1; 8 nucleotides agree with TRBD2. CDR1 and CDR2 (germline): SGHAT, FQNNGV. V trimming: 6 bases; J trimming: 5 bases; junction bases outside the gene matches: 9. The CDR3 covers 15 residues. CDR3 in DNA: TGTGCCAGCAGGGGGATAGCGGGGCCCCACAATGAGCAGTTCTTC. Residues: CASRGIAGPHNEQFF.

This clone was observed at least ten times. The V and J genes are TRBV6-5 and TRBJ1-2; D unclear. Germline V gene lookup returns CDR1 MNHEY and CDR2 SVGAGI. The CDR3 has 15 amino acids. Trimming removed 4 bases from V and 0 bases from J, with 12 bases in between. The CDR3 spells CASSSPATPNYGYTF. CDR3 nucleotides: TGTGCCAGCAGTTCCCCGGCGACACCTAACTATGGCTACACCTTC.